Presented here are 19 T cell receptor beta chains from one specimen sequenced in a study of T-cell memory formation after mild COVID-19. One entry per CDR3 protein, called by TCRdb with MiXCR from the 5' RACE reads. This sample yields hundreds of thousands of distinct CDR3 sequences, of which 20% to 25% are seen a single time; approximately 8.4% belongs to the top ten. Sequenced sample: PBMCs or a T cell subset sorted from them (not recorded which). The source is an adult woman who had mild COVID-19 (a few samples of this study predate the infection). Cell type and time point are not known.

This clonotype has more than one count but fewer than ten. The V call is TRBV7-2, the J call TRBJ1-4; D remains ambiguous. Germline values: CDR1 SGHTA, CDR2 FQGNSA. V gave up 5 bases and J gave up 10 bases, with 11 bases separating them. The CDR3 has 12 residues. CDR3 DNA: TGTGCCAGCAGCCACCAACTGGGAAAACTGTTTTTT. The encoded protein is CASSHQLGKLFF.

The chain employs TRBV27 and TRBJ2-7, with 7 bases that match TRBD1. V shed 3 bases, J shed 4 bases, and the junction held 3 bases outside the gene matches. Germline lookup yields CDR1 MNHEY and CDR2 SMNVEV (reference sequence). The CDR3 totals 13 residues. The CDR3 DNA reads TGTGCCAGCAGTTTGACAGGGTGGTACGAGCAGTACTTC. Translating it yields CASSLTGWYEQYF.

V gene TRBV6-5 combines with J gene TRBJ2-6; D gene unclear. With 9 bases removed from V and 2 bases from J, the gap between germline ends came to 11 bases. The CDR3 is 14 residues long. The germline V gene has CDR1 MNHEY and CDR2 SVGAGI. The CDR3 region is CASSRSAGANVLTF. In nucleotides, the CDR3 is TGTGCCAGTTCCCGAAGCGCTGGGGCCAACGTCCTGACTTTC.

Here the CDR3 reads CASSTLAGSSYNEQFF. The CDR3 DNA follows: TGTGCCAGCAGCACACTAGCGGGGAGCTCCTACAATGAGCAGTTCTTC. V usage is TRBV9 and J usage is TRBJ2-1; 10 positions match TRBD2. V gave up 4 bases and J gave up 0 bases; unmatched junction bases: 4. The CDR3 spans 16 residues. Germline V gene lookup returns CDR1 SGDLS and CDR2 YYNGEE.

The chain employs TRBV11-2 and TRBJ2-1; TRBD2 might be the D (5 bases). Germline lookup yields CDR1 SGHAT and CDR2 FQNNGV. V was clipped by 5 bases and J by 9 bases, with 17 bases between them. The CDR3 is made up of 14 amino acids. CDR3 region: CASSPFGGSGEQFF. CDR3 nucleotide sequence: TGTGCCAGCAGCCCCTTTGGAGGATCGGGTGAGCAGTTCTTC.

This clonotype was detected once. This chain joins TRBV6-2 or TRBV6-3 and TRBJ2-1; weak D call: TRBD2 (5 bases). Germline V gives CDR1 MNHEY, CDR2 SVGEGT. CDR3 length: 13 amino acids. The V gene lost 0 bases and the J gene lost 7 bases, with 7 bases spanning the gap. The DNA of the CDR3 is TGTGCCAGCAGTTACTCTCGGAGGAATGAGCAGTTCTTC. As protein: CASSYSRRNEQFF.

Only a few counts were recorded for this clonotype. V and J are TRBV7-9 and TRBJ2-1; D is possibly TRBD2 (6 bases). The CDR3 totals 15 residues. Trimming took 6 bases from V and 8 from J, leaving 20 bases between them. The germline CDR1 and CDR2 sequences are SEHNR and FQNEAQ (reference sequence). CDR3 bases: TGTGCCAGCAGTCCGCCGGAGGGAGCAGGCGATGAGCAGTTCTTC. This translates into CASSPPEGAGDEQFF.

In its sample, this clonotype was seen a few times. CDR3: CATSDPGSGLADTQYF. For the CDR3, the DNA is TGTGCCACCAGTGATCCTGGGAGCGGCCTGGCAGATACGCAGTATTTT. The chain employs TRBV24-1 and TRBJ2-3; D perhaps matches TRBD2 (5 bases). Germline V lookup: CDR1 KGHDR, CDR2 SFDVKD. The CDR3 runs to 16 residues. The V end lost 3 bases, the J end lost 4 bases, and 16 bases lay between the germline ends.

The chain employs TRBV24-1 and TRBJ2-1; 8 positions match TRBD1. This CDR3 is 14 amino acids long. Trimming removed 9 bases from V and 7 bases from J; junction bases left unmatched: 10. The germline gives CDR1 KGHDR, CDR2 SFDVKD. As DNA, the CDR3 is TGTGCCACCCAAGGACAGGGAGCAAGGAATGAGCAGTTCTTC. Translating it yields CATQGQGARNEQFF.

The genes are TRBV20-1 and TRBJ2-2, with no clear D. Germline CDR1 is DFQATT and CDR2 is SNEGSKA (reference sequence). Trimming pared 1 base from V and 5 bases from J, leaving 11 bases between. The CDR3 runs 14 residues. CDR3 protein: CSARVALETGELFF. The CDR3 DNA follows: TGCAGTGCTAGAGTAGCCCTGGAAACCGGGGAGCTGTTTTTT.

The DNA of the CDR3 is TGCAGTGCTAGAGATGGTTGGGGCGAGCAGTACTTC. Amino acids: CSARDGWGEQYF. The J gene is TRBJ2-7, the V gene TRBV20-1; D gene uncertain. Trimming took off 0 bases at V and 6 bases at J, with 9 bases between the two ends. This CDR3 spans 12 amino acids. CDR1 and CDR2 from the germline V gene are DFQATT and SNEGSKA (reference sequence).

This clonotype was observed a handful of times. For the CDR3, the DNA is TGTGCCAGCAGCCCCGCTCTAGCGGGGGGCCGGGATACGCAGTATTTT. Protein product: CASSPALAGGRDTQYF. The V gene is TRBV7-2, the J gene TRBJ2-3; the match to TRBD2 covers 11 bases. Trimming took 5 bases from V and 6 from J; bases not matched to a gene: 10. The CDR3 is 16 amino acids. CDR1 is SGHTA and CDR2 is FQGNSA in the germline V gene.

This clonotype was seen a few times. V gene TRBV12-3 or TRBV12-4 combines with J gene TRBJ1-5, with D possibly TRBD1 on 5 matching bases. Trimming removed 4 bases from V and 3 bases from J, with 13 bases in between. The CDR3 spans 15 residues. The CDR3 protein is CASSSTGGDNQPQHF. CDR3 coding DNA: TGTGCCAGCAGTTCTACAGGAGGGGACAATCAGCCCCAGCATTTT.

This clonotype has just a few counts. This sequence joins TRBV30 and TRBJ2-1; TRBD2 might be the D (5 bases). V lost 1 base to trimming and J lost 10 bases, with 11 bases between them. The germline V gene has CDR1 GTSNPN and CDR2 SVGIG (reference sequence). The CDR3 sequence is 12 residues long. CDR3 in DNA: TGTGCCTGGAGTGCCAGGCGAGGGGAGCAGTTCTTC. This encodes CAWSARRGEQFF.

The chain couples TRBV29-1 to TRBJ2-7; TRBD1 might be the D (6 bases). Germline V gene sequence: CDR1 SQVTM, CDR2 ANQGSEA. Trimming took off 1 base at V and 0 bases at J, with 19 bases between the two ends. This CDR3 contains 17 residues. CDR3 nucleotides: TGCAGCGTTGAAGCTCCTCTGTTGGGGGCCTACTCCTACGAGCAGTACTTC. Residues: CSVEAPLLGAYSYEQYF.

The rearrangement joins TRBV5-1 to TRBJ2-6; D tentatively reads TRBD1 or TRBD2 (6 bases each). Germline V gives CDR1 SGHRS, CDR2 YFSETQ. The CDR3 runs to 17 residues. V was trimmed by 3 bases and J by 2 bases, leaving 15 bases between them. CDR3 protein: CASSYDGGRTGANVLTF. The CDR3 nucleotides read TGCGCCAGCAGCTACGACGGGGGCCGAACTGGGGCCAACGTCCTGACTTTC.

This clonotype was counted only a few times. The CDR3 DNA sequence: TGCGCCAGCAGCTCCAGTGGGGGGGAGCAAGAGACCCAGTACTTC. It codes for CASSSSGGEQETQYF. The rearrangement uses TRBV5-1 and TRBJ2-5; 7 positions agree with TRBD2. This CDR3 is 15 amino acids long. The germline CDR1 and CDR2 sequences are SGHRS and YFSETQ. With 3 bases clipped from V and 2 bases from J, the junction kept 7 bases outside the gene matches.

This clonotype turned up a few times. The chain combines TRBV4-1 with TRBJ2-2; 12 positions agree with TRBD2. From germline, CDR1 is MGHRA and CDR2 YSYEKL. The trim removed 2 bases at V and 5 bases at J, leaving 3 bases unmatched. The CDR3 loop spans 16 amino acids. For the CDR3, the DNA is TGCGCCAGCAGCCAAATGACTAGCGGGGGTACCGGGGAGCTGTTTTTT. This gives the protein CASSQMTSGGTGELFF.

This clonotype was seen ten or more times. The rearrangement joins TRBV12-3 or TRBV12-4 to TRBJ2-4, with 8 bases lining up with TRBD2. Unmatched junction bases numbered 7, after V lost 5 bases and J lost 13 bases. This CDR3 has 12 amino acids. The CDR3 sequence is CASSRPGGGQYF. The CDR3 region has the DNA TGTGCCAGCAGTCGCCCCGGGGGGGGACAGTACTTC.